A single sample gave rise to the 21 T cell receptor beta chains below, sequenced in a study of cytomegalovirus exposure and HLA in healthy donors. PCR primers comprised 60 Vbeta and 13 Jbeta primers. The method was immunoSEQ multiplex PCR; TCRdb's version includes in-frame clones alone and lacks a portion of them. The sample has under 250,000 clones, around four fifths seen once; the top ten hold 3.8%. Material for sequencing was PBMCs. The source is a male donor in good health and CMV-seronegative.

The genes are TRBV5-4 and TRBJ2-7, with 7 bases identical to TRBD2. Per the germline V gene, CDR1 is SGHNT and CDR2 is YYREEE (reference sequence). The ends lost 4 bases at V and 3 bases at J; junction bases unmatched: 10. The CDR3 runs to 15 residues. The CDR3 loop is CASSVGGRVRYEQYF. CDR3 DNA sequence: TGTGCCAGCAGCGTGGGGGGGAGGGTCCGCTACGAGCAGTACTTC.

The chain combines TRBV25-1 with TRBJ2-7; 10 bases are shared with TRBD1. The CDR3 contains 14 residues. CDR1 is MGHDK and CDR2 is SYGVNS in the germline V gene. J gave up 4 bases and V 11 bases, and 11 bases lay outside the gene matches. The CDR3 here is CASSSDRGKYEQYF. Here the CDR3 DNA reads TGTGCCTCGTCGTCGGACAGGGGGAAGTACGAGCAGTACTTC.

This chain joins TRBV7-2 and TRBJ2-7, with 10 bases that match TRBD2. This CDR3 has 17 residues. Unmatched junction bases numbered 7, after V lost 1 base and J lost 1 base. Germline CDR1 reads SGHTA; CDR2 reads FQGNSA. The CDR3 nucleotides are TGTGCCAGCAGCTTAGGGTTACTAGCGGGACGATCCTACGAGCAGTACTTC. Translating gives CASSLGLLAGRSYEQYF.

This clone was detected once. The same CDR3 is also encoded by other DNA sequences in this sample. The V and J genes are TRBV19 and TRBJ2-7; D is perhaps TRBD2 (5 bases). V was cut by 3 bases and J by 0 bases, with 9 bases left in between. CDR3 length: 14 residues. Germline V gene data show CDR1 as LNHDA and CDR2 as SQIVND (reference sequence). CDR3 in DNA: TGTGCCAGTAGTATTGCGGGTAGCTCCTACGAGCAGTACTTC. Residues: CASSIAGSSYEQYF.

This clone was seen a handful of times. The rearrangement uses TRBV5-6 and TRBJ2-3, with D tentatively TRBD2 (6 bases). Germline V CDR1 and CDR2: SGHDT, YYEEEE. V lost 2 bases and J 0 bases, leaving 13 bases between the germline ends. The CDR3 has 16 residues. CDR3: CASSLYTGTSTDTQYF. CDR3 sequence (DNA): TGTGCCAGCAGCTTATACACCGGGACTAGCACAGATACGCAGTATTTT.

V gene TRBV27 combines with J gene TRBJ2-7, with D possibly being TRBD1 (6 bases). V dropped 2 bases and J dropped 2 bases, with 19 bases sitting between them. The CDR3 spans 17 residues. In germline, CDR1 is MNHEY, CDR2 SMNVEV (reference sequence). CDR3 sequence: CASSLDPGAARTYEQYF. The DNA of the CDR3 is TGTGCCAGCAGTTTAGACCCAGGGGCAGCGCGGACCTACGAGCAGTACTTC.

J is TRBJ1-1 and V is TRBV19; D call uncertain. Trimming pared 1 base from V and 1 base from J, leaving 10 bases between. CDR3 size: 15 residues. Germline V gene lookup returns CDR1 LNHDA and CDR2 SQIVND (reference sequence). This chain's CDR3 is CASSIVRAGNTEAFF. CDR3 coding DNA: TGTGCCAGTAGTATAGTCCGGGCGGGGAACACTGAAGCTTTCTTT.

The CDR3: CASSPGLSYEQYF. The CDR3 nucleotides are TGTGCCAGCTCACCCGGGTTGTCCTACGAGCAGTACTTC. V gene TRBV18 combines with J gene TRBJ2-5, with unresolved D. The J call may be faulty, since TRBJ2-7 better matches the DNA end. There are 13 residues in the CDR3. CDR1 and CDR2 (germline): KGHSH, LQKENI.

V usage is TRBV19 and J usage is TRBJ2-1; TRBD2 is a possible D gene (6 bases). Between the trimmed V and J ends, which lost 5 bases and 4 bases, there was a span of 15 bases. The germline V gene encodes CDR1 LNHDA and CDR2 SQIVND (reference sequence). This CDR3 comprises 15 residues. CDR3 residues: CASSSGQGLYNEQFF. The CDR3, as DNA: TGTGCCAGTAGTTCAGGGCAGGGACTTTACAATGAGCAGTTCTTC.

The J gene is TRBJ2-7, the V gene TRBV5-1; 12 nucleotides line up with TRBD2. Germline V lookup: CDR1 SGHRS, CDR2 YFSETQ. V lost 2 bases to trimming and J lost 3 bases; unmatched junction nucleotides: 3. CDR3 length: 15 amino acids. This CDR3 is CASSFGLAGFYEQYF. The CDR3 nucleotides read TGCGCCAGCAGCTTTGGACTAGCGGGATTCTACGAGCAGTACTTC.

The chain carries TRBV5-1 and TRBJ2-1; D unresolved. This CDR3 is 12 amino acids long. Germline V lookup: CDR1 SGHRS, CDR2 YFSETQ. Trimming took off 4 bases at V and 10 bases at J, with 12 bases between the two ends. The CDR3 sequence is CASSDSSGEQFF. CDR3 nucleotides: TGCGCCAGCAGCGACTCCTCCGGGGAGCAGTTCTTC.

The rearrangement joins TRBV9 to TRBJ2-1, with D perhaps TRBD2 (6 bases). CDR3 length equals 14 residues. The V gene's germline CDR1 is SGDLS and CDR2 YYNGEE. Trimming left V 0 bases short and J 8 bases short, with 12 bases between. CDR3 protein: CASSVGRAGDEQFF. CDR3 coding DNA: TGTGCCAGCAGCGTAGGGAGGGCCGGAGATGAGCAGTTCTTC.

The CDR3 protein is CASSLEEETGELFF. Here the CDR3 DNA reads TGTGCCAGCAGCTTGGAGGAGGAGACCGGGGAGCTGTTTTTT. The chain has TRBV5-6 and TRBJ2-2, with a tentative D call TRBD2 (5 bases). The CDR3 extends over 14 amino acids. Trimming pared 0 bases from V and 5 bases from J, leaving 8 bases between. Germline loops: CDR1 SGHDT, CDR2 YYEEEE.

V gene TRBV7-9 combines with J gene TRBJ2-1, with 8 nucleotides matching TRBD2. This CDR3 has 17 amino acids. Trimming removed 2 bases from V and 7 bases from J; junction bases left unmatched: 13. Germline CDR1 SEHNR, CDR2 FQNEAQ (reference sequence). For the CDR3, the DNA is TGTGCCAGCAGCTTACTATCGGGACTAGAAGGGGGAAATGAGCAGTTCTTC. Its protein is CASSLLSGLEGGNEQFF.

V and J are TRBV11-2 and TRBJ2-2, with 8 bases lining up with TRBD2. This CDR3 is built from 14 residues. The V and J ends lost 6 bases and 8 bases, in that order; junction bases with no gene match: 8. In germline, CDR1 is SGHAT, CDR2 FQNNGV. The CDR3 loop is CASRPASGFGELFF. In DNA form, the CDR3 reads TGTGCCAGCAGGCCGGCTAGCGGGTTTGGGGAGCTGTTTTTT.

This chain links TRBV7-8 with TRBJ2-3; D gene ambiguous. CDR1 is SGHVS, CDR2 FQNEAQ, per germline. V was trimmed by 2 bases and J by 0 bases, leaving 12 bases between them. This CDR3 contains 16 residues. CDR3 DNA: TGTGCCAGCAGCTTAACAGCCCGGCCTAGCACAGATACGCAGTATTTT. It translates to CASSLTARPSTDTQYF. The full variable domain, completed using reference TRBV7-8 and TRBJ2-3, is GAGVSQSPRYKVAKRGQDVALRCDPISGHVSLFWYQQALGQGPEFLTYFQNEAQLDKSGLPSDRFFAERPEGSVSTLKIQRTQQEDSAVYLCASSLTARPSTDTQYFGPGTRLTVL.

This rearrangement joins TRBV5-1 to TRBJ2-3, with 7 bases fitting TRBD2. J was trimmed by 1 base and V by 2 bases; bases with no gene match: 4. CDR3 size: 15 residues. CDR1 is SGHRS, CDR2 YFSETQ, per germline. The CDR3 DNA sequence: TGCGCCAGCAGCTTCGGGGGGTCTCGCACAGATACGCAGTATTTT. Translated, it gives CASSFGGSRTDTQYF.

The V gene is TRBV12-5, the J gene TRBJ2-3, with TRBD2 as a possible D gene (5 bases). This CDR3 is 14 amino acids long. Germline loops: CDR1 LGHNT, CDR2 FRNRAP. V gave up 6 bases and J gave up 1 base, with 11 bases separating them. The CDR3 DNA reads TGTGCTAGTGGCCAGGACTTGCGCACAGATACGCAGTATTTT. This gives the protein CASGQDLRTDTQYF.

The CDR3 protein is CASSLGDRGGNSPLHF. DNA for the CDR3: TGCGCCAGCAGCTTGGGGGACAGGGGTGGCAATTCACCCCTCCACTTT. This chain joins TRBV5-1 and TRBJ1-6; 10 bases are a match to TRBD1. Germline V gives CDR1 SGHRS, CDR2 YFSETQ. Trimming took 0 bases from V and 7 from J; bases not matched to a gene: 4. The CDR3 loop spans 16 amino acids.

The chain employs TRBV19 and TRBJ1-2; D might be TRBD1 (6 bases). CDR1 is LNHDA and CDR2 is SQIVND in the germline V gene (reference sequence). The V and J ends lost 5 bases and 7 bases respectively, with 17 bases between them. CDR3 length equals 14 residues. The CDR3 DNA sequence: TGTGCCAGTAGTCCCCGGGGGGGGGCGGGTGGCTACACCTTC. Protein sequence: CASSPRGGAGGYTF.

The gene calls are TRBV2 and TRBJ1-4; 7 bases line up with TRBD1. Germline V CDR1 and CDR2: SNHLY, FYNNEI. The CDR3 is made up of 15 amino acids. J was trimmed by 5 bases and V by 6 bases; bases with no gene match: 9. CDR3 loop: CASSARTGANEKLFF. Written as DNA, the CDR3 is TGTGCCAGCAGCGCCCGAACAGGGGCGAATGAAAAACTGTTTTTT.